These T cell receptor beta chains were read from a single sample in a study of PD-1 blockade in classical Hodgkin lymphoma. Sequencing was performed with immunoSEQ multiplex PCR; in TCRdb, only in-frame clones are kept and a portion is missing. Of around 35,000 clones listed, around three quarters are singletons. The sample was peripheral blood mononuclear cells (PBMCs), taken before the fourth cycle of nivolumab. The receptors originated from a human donor with classical Hodgkin lymphoma. Each CDR3 is given with its conserved first and last residue. A D gene is named only where the DNA matches it firmly. Size is omitted from some rows. Given values are once, few, many or a class for expanded clones.

clone size: NA
V gene: TRBV6-6
J gene: TRBJ1-4
CDR3 length: 15
D gene: NA
CDR3 DNA: TGTGCCAGCACGAGGCAATCGGGAACTAATGAAAAACTGTTTTTT
CDR3 protein: CASTRQSGTNEKLFF

clone size: NA
V gene: TRBV6-5
J gene: TRBJ1-1
CDR3 length: 12
D gene: NA
CDR3 DNA: TGTGCCAGCAGTCCGACTCGGGCCGAAGCTTTCTTT
CDR3 protein: CASSPTRAEAFF

clone size: NA
V gene: TRBV5-1
J gene: TRBJ1-2
CDR3 length: 14
D gene: NA
CDR3 DNA: TGCGCCAGCAGCTCCTCCTTGGGGGGATCTGGCTACACCTTC
CDR3 protein: CASSSSLGGSGYTF

clone size: NA
V gene: TRBV6-6
J gene: TRBJ2-7
CDR3 length: 16
D gene: NA
CDR3 DNA: TGTGCCAGCAGTTACTCGAGGCTCCTGGGAAACTACGAGCAGTACTTC
CDR3 protein: CASSYSRLLGNYEQYF

clone size: NA
V gene: TRBV6-5
J gene: TRBJ2-5
CDR3 length: 15
D gene: NA
CDR3 DNA: TGTGCCAGCAGTTACTCGGGACGTCGCCAAGAGACCCAGTACTTC
CDR3 protein: CASSYSGRRQETQYF

clone size: NA
V gene: TRBV30
J gene: TRBJ2-2
CDR3 length: 15
D gene: NA
CDR3 DNA: TGTGCCTGGAGAAGATCGGACCGTATCACCGGGGAGCTGTTTTTT
CDR3 protein: CAWRRSDRITGELFF

clone size: NA
V gene: TRBV4-3
J gene: TRBJ2-7
CDR3 length: 13
D gene: NA
CDR3 DNA: TGCGCCAGCAGCCAGTCTCCTTCCTACGAGCAGTACTTC
CDR3 protein: CASSQSPSYEQYF

clone size: few
V gene: TRBV29-1
J gene: TRBJ2-7
CDR3 length: 12
D gene: NA
CDR3 DNA: TGCAGCGTTGACTGGACCGGGAATGAGCAGTACTTC
CDR3 protein: CSVDWTGNEQYF

clone size: NA
V gene: TRBV27
J gene: TRBJ1-1
CDR3 length: 16
D gene: NA
CDR3 DNA: TGTGCCAGCAGTTTCACCCTAGGGCCGGCGAACACTGAAGCTTTCTTT
CDR3 protein: CASSFTLGPANTEAFF

clone size: NA
V gene: TRBV6-4
J gene: TRBJ2-3
CDR3 length: 14
D gene: NA
CDR3 DNA: TGTGCCAGCGGCGAGGGGTCTAGCTCGGATACGCAGTATTTT
CDR3 protein: CASGEGSSSDTQYF

clone size: once
V gene: TRBV6-1
J gene: TRBJ1-1
CDR3 length: 11
D gene: NA
CDR3 DNA: TGTGCCAGCACCCGTAACACTGAAGCTTTCTTT
CDR3 protein: CASTRNTEAFF

clone size: NA
V gene: TRBV4-1
J gene: TRBJ1-1
CDR3 length: 16
D gene: NA
CDR3 DNA: TGCGCCAGCAGCCGGGAAGTGTCCCTGAAGCTGACTGAAGCTTTCTTT
CDR3 protein: CASSREVSLKLTEAFF

clone size: few
V gene: TRBV30
J gene: TRBJ1-1
CDR3 length: 12
D gene: NA
CDR3 DNA: TGTGCCTGGGGTACAGACAGGACAGTGGCTTTCTTT
CDR3 protein: CAWGTDRTVAFF

clone size: NA
V gene: TRBV10-3
J gene: TRBJ2-7
CDR3 length: 15
D gene: NA
CDR3 DNA: TGTGCCAGCTTCAGTGGAGATGCAGAAACCTACGAGCAGTACTTC
CDR3 protein: CASFSGDAETYEQYF

clone size: NA
V gene: TRBV5-6
J gene: TRBJ2-5
CDR3 length: 18
D gene: NA
CDR3 DNA: TGTGCCAGCAGCTCCCTCCTAGCCGCGTCATCCTGGGAGGAGACCCAGTACTTC
CDR3 protein: CASSSLLAASSWEETQYF

clone size: few
V gene: TRBV19
J gene: TRBJ2-7
CDR3 length: 14
D gene: NA
CDR3 DNA: TGTGCCAGTAGTATAGAGGAGGGGCCCTACGAGCAGTACTTC
CDR3 protein: CASSIEEGPYEQYF

clone size: NA
V gene: TRBV7-9
J gene: TRBJ2-5
CDR3 length: 13
D gene: NA
CDR3 DNA: TGTGCCAGCAGCCATCCCTTAAGGGAGACCCAGTACTTC
CDR3 protein: CASSHPLRETQYF

clone size: NA
V gene: TRBV4-1
J gene: TRBJ1-2
CDR3 length: 15
D gene: NA
CDR3 DNA: TGCGCCAGCAGCCAAGGCAGGAACGGGTTAGGTGGCTACACCTTC
CDR3 protein: CASSQGRNGLGGYTF

clone size: few
V gene: TRBV9
J gene: TRBJ1-1
CDR3 length: 13
D gene: NA
CDR3 DNA: TGTGCCAGCAGCGTTTACCCGGGAACTGAAGCTTTCTTT
CDR3 protein: CASSVYPGTEAFF

clone size: NA
V gene: TRBV12-5
J gene: TRBJ1-1
CDR3 length: 11
D gene: NA
CDR3 DNA: TGTGCTAGTGGTTTTTCTGCAGAAGCTTTCTTT
CDR3 protein: CASGFSAEAFF

clone size: NA
V gene: TRBV4-3
J gene: TRBJ1-2
CDR3 length: 15
D gene: TRBD1
CDR3 DNA: TGCGCCAGCAGCCAAGGGAGGGGGCTGGGATATGGCTACACCTTC
CDR3 protein: CASSQGRGLGYGYTF

clone size: NA
V gene: TRBV7-6
J gene: TRBJ2-3
CDR3 length: 17
D gene: TRBD1
CDR3 DNA: TGTGCCAGCAGCCCCTATTCCGGGACAGGGAGCACAGATACGCAGTATTTT
CDR3 protein: CASSPYSGTGSTDTQYF

clone size: NA
V gene: TRBV6-1
J gene: TRBJ2-7
CDR3 length: 15
D gene: NA
CDR3 DNA: TGTGCCAGCAGTGAACGACTGGGGGGCCGCTACGAGCAGTACTTC
CDR3 protein: CASSERLGGRYEQYF

clone size: NA
V gene: TRBV9
J gene: TRBJ1-5
CDR3 length: 14
D gene: NA
CDR3 DNA: TGTGCCAGCAGCCCGGACGAGGGCAATCAGCCCCAGCATTTT
CDR3 protein: CASSPDEGNQPQHF

clone size: few
V gene: TRBV7-9
J gene: TRBJ2-3
CDR3 length: 15
D gene: TRBD2
CDR3 DNA: TGTGCCAGCAGCGACGCGGGAGGAAACACAGATACGCAGTATTTT
CDR3 protein: CASSDAGGNTDTQYF